This TCR beta chain was documented in a study of OX40 agonist ivuxolimab in advanced cancers. Regarding the complete study: Ivuxolimab was an agonistic, fully human IgG2 monoclonal antibody directed against OX40 (CD134), a costimulatory receptor. Intravenous ivuxolimab was administered to patients every 2 weeks at six dose levels: 0.01, 0.1, 0.3, 1.5, 3 and 10 mg/kg. Among the roughly 50 dose-escalation patients, roughly 20 had hepatocellular carcinoma, approximately 15 melanoma, 9 renal cell carcinoma and 9 head and neck cancer. A male proportion of 82.7% and a mean age of approximately 62 years, ranging from about 20 to 85, were recorded for the dose-escalation cohort. Prior anti-PD-1, anti-PD-L1 or anti-CTLA-4 therapy was permitted, and approximately 42% of dose-escalation patients had received checkpoint inhibitors. Partial responses occurred in three dose-escalation patients, of whom one had hepatocellular carcinoma and two had cutaneous melanoma. The point of sequencing TCRbeta in the periphery was to test whether ivuxolimab changed TCR sequence diversity and drove clonal T-cell expansion. The paper covers the monotherapy dose-escalation part of the phase I ivuxolimab trial, which included N = 52 patients. General conclusions and limits of the study: The antigen specificity of the clonally expanded peripheral T cells was not determined. After ivuxolimab, CD8+ T cells had more expanded clones than CD4+ T cells on average. In the 0.1-3.0 mg/kg groups, partial responders had among the lowest normalized peripheral clonal expansion, particularly in CD8+ T cells. Low levels of normalized T-cell clonal expansion were also seen in some nonresponding patients. At doses of 0.1 to 3.0 mg/kg, clonal expansion of both CD4+ and CD8+ blood T cells was observed from baseline to week 6.

Genomic DNA was isolated from the sorted cells so that the TCRbeta CDR3 region could be sequenced. TCRbeta CDR3 regions were sequenced using the immunoSEQ Assay. The source is immuneACCESS, and TCRdb retained only in-frame sequences with V and J called. Part of the clones is not carried over; for the studies checked, unresolved V genes explain less than half of this, and the remainder is unexplained. This sample gives some 57,000 clones in total; 92% of them show up just once. Around 25% of the sample goes to the ten largest clones. Patients with autoimmune disease history or receiving systemic immunosuppression were excluded from the trial. Peripheral blood for TCR sequencing was collected from all dose cohorts at baseline, on cycle 4 day 1, and on cycle 7 day 1. The samples were drawn from a first-in-human, open-label, multicenter phase I dose-escalation trial of ivuxolimab. Adults with locally advanced or metastatic melanoma, renal cell, hepatocellular, or head and neck squamous cell carcinoma were enrolled in the trial. Before TCR sequencing, CD4+ T cells and CD8+ T cells were sorted from peripheral blood as separate populations.

This clone was observed a handful of times. The antigen it binds to is not known. No clone much larger than this one lies a single base away; base qualities are absent. The CDR3 covers 13 residues, taking in both the cysteine and the phenylalanine. Of all the DNA, just the CDR3 is kept, 39 bases in frame from base 1. The trim is 1 base for V and 5 bases for J, with a gap of 11 bases between the germline ends. CDR1 and CDR2 were assigned from the germline V gene as SQVTM and ANQGSEA. Specimen: CD4+ or CD8+ T cells sorted from blood, collected in a trial of the OX40 agonist ivuxolimab. This receptor chain uses TRBV29-1 and TRBJ1-1, with an unclear D gene assignment. This sequence originates from an adult with an advanced solid tumor such as melanoma, head and neck, liver or kidney cancer. The CDR3 sequence is CSVEGGMVTEAFF. The sequence in DNA is TGCAGCGTTGAAGGAGGCATGGTGACTGAAGCTTTCTTT.